This entry concerns a single T cell receptor beta chain. Its specificity is not known. The source of the sample is a study of OX40 agonist ivuxolimab in advanced cancers. Background on the study: A history of anti-PD-1, anti-PD-L1 or anti-CTLA-4 therapy was acceptable, and approximately 39% had some. Broader study findings: Low normalized T-cell clonal expansion was additionally recorded for some nonresponders. Partial responders treated at 0.1-3.0 mg/kg exhibited clonal expansion among the lowest measured.

The CDR3 has 14 residues. The germline CDR1 and CDR2 sequences are SGHAT and FQNNGV. V lost 5 bases and J 1 base, leaving 12 bases between the germline ends. Generated by immunoSEQ multiplex PCR, the TCRdb table keeps only in-frame clones and is missing some. The table has roughly 48,000 clones, 83% seen once; the top ten hold roughly 1.2%. The source material was CD4+ or CD8+ T cells sorted from blood, sampled in a trial of the OX40 agonist ivuxolimab. The TCR originated in an adult with an advanced solid tumor such as melanoma, head and neck, liver or kidney cancer. The chain carries TRBV11-2 and TRBJ2-7; tentative D call: TRBD1 (6 bases). The CDR3 sequence: CASSPVQGSYEQYF. The CDR3 region has the DNA TGTGCCAGCAGCCCGGTACAGGGTTCCTACGAGCAGTACTTC.